Each of the 8 T cell receptor beta chains below was sequenced from the same sample in a study of T cells of healthy individuals. MiXCR, applied by TCRdb to the 5' RACE reads, yields one record per CDR3 protein. The sample holds 65,000 to 95,000 distinct CDR3 sequences, more than 5% seen once. The origin of the receptors is a female donor in good health.

This clonotype came up many times. The genes are TRBV11-2 and TRBJ2-2; D is unresolved. Germline CDR1 and CDR2: SGHAT and FQNNGV. Trimming left V 1 base short and J 5 bases short, with 11 bases between. The CDR3 sequence is 15 residues long. The CDR3 sequence: CASSLGSLGTGELFF. CDR3 DNA: TGTGCCAGCAGCTTAGGGTCATTAGGGACCGGGGAGCTGTTTTTT.

This clonotype was seen ten or more times. The V and J genes are TRBV3-1 and TRBJ2-5, with D possibly matching TRBD2 (6 bases). CDR1 LGHDT and CDR2 YNNKEL come from the germline V gene (reference sequence). The CDR3 runs to 12 residues. Trimming shortened V by 7 bases and J by 4 bases, and 10 bases separated the two germline ends. The CDR3 reads CASTGVGETQYF. CDR3 DNA: TGTGCCAGCACGGGAGTTGGAGAGACCCAGTACTTC.

The V and J genes are TRBV14 and TRBJ1-1; 9 nucleotides line up with TRBD1. CDR1 is SGHDN and CDR2 is FVKESK in the germline V gene. This CDR3 region has 15 residues. V shed 4 bases and J 5 bases; nucleotides not matched to a gene: 8. The CDR3 here is CASSRLQGANTEAFF. CDR3 coding DNA: TGTGCCAGCAGCCGACTACAGGGGGCAAATACTGAAGCTTTCTTT.

In this sample, this clonotype turned up a few times. V usage is TRBV4-3 and J usage is TRBJ2-7; tentatively, D is TRBD1 or TRBD2 (5 bases each). The CDR3 runs to 16 residues. V gave up 4 bases and J gave up 1 base, with 17 bases separating them. Germline lookup yields CDR1 LGHNA and CDR2 YSLEER. CDR3 coding DNA: TGCGCCAGCAGCCGCGGTGGGGACCGACCTTCCTACGAGCAGTACTTC. Protein sequence: CASSRGGDRPSYEQYF.

This clonotype has just a few counts. The J gene is TRBJ1-2, the V gene TRBV27; perhaps TRBD1 as D (5 bases). Deletions cut 5 bases from V and 5 bases from J, with 18 bases between. The CDR3 runs to 15 residues. Germline loops: CDR1 MNHEY, CDR2 SMNVEV (reference sequence). The CDR3 loop reads CASSTGGAPVYGYTF. CDR3 sequence (DNA): TGTGCCAGCAGTACGGGCGGGGCTCCTGTTTATGGCTACACCTTC.

Ten or more counts support this clonotype. CDR3 sequence reads: CASSLGWRGTDTQYF. The DNA of the CDR3 is TGTGCCAGCAGCTTAGGATGGAGGGGGACAGATACGCAGTATTTT. The rearrangement links TRBV7-2 to TRBJ2-3, with D tentatively TRBD1 or TRBD2 (6 bases each). The CDR3 runs 15 residues. V shed 1 base and J shed 3 bases, with 11 bases lying between them. Germline values: CDR1 SGHTA, CDR2 FQGNSA.

This clonotype was found a few times. The gene calls are TRBV5-4 and TRBJ1-1; the D is unclear. The CDR3 contains 12 residues. The germline CDR1 and CDR2 sequences are SGHNT and YYREEE (reference sequence). V was trimmed by 4 bases and J by 1 base, leaving 5 bases between them. The CDR3 region is CASSRQNTEAFF. CDR3 coding DNA: TGTGCCAGCAGCCGACAGAACACTGAAGCTTTCTTT.

This clonotype was observed a handful of times. V usage is TRBV5-4 and J usage is TRBJ2-1, with D possibly matching TRBD2 (6 bases). From germline, CDR1 is SGHNT and CDR2 YYREEE (reference sequence). V dropped 10 bases and J dropped 9 bases, with 26 bases sitting between them. This CDR3 comprises 15 residues. For the CDR3, the DNA is TGTGCCTATACCCCAGGCCCGGGGGTGAGTGCTGAGCAGTTCTTC. The encoded protein is CAYTPGPGVSAEQFF.